Sequencing of this TCR beta chain was carried out in a study of siplizumab effects on memory and regulatory T cells. The CDR3 length is 13 residues. Germline V gene data show CDR1 as MNHEY and CDR2 as SMNVEV (reference sequence). The V and J ends lost 3 bases and 4 bases respectively, with 9 bases between them. The study assayed around 9 x 10^4 TCR templates per sample. Sequencing used immunoSEQ multiplex PCR; TCRdb keeps in-frame clones, though not all of them. The sample shows 50,000 to 55,000 clones, under 98% of them seen only once. Using a few donor pairs, the authors sequenced unstimulated naive, memory, effector memory and TEMRA subsets.

V gene TRBV27 combines with J gene TRBJ1-1, with D possibly matching TRBD1 (6 bases). The source of this sequence is a human donor in good health. The sample comprised naive CD4+ T cells sorted from blood. CDR3 sequence: CASSLGGATEAFF. CDR3 in DNA: TGTGCCAGCAGTTTGGGGGGGGCCACTGAAGCTTTCTTT.